The 8 T cell receptor beta chains below were found in one sample sequenced in a study of blood T cell repertoires in COVID-19. Assay: immunoSEQ multiplex PCR; the TCRdb copy retains only in-frame clones and omits some. The data contain 190,000 or so clones, 87% of them singletons. Sequencing input: PBMCs or T cells enriched from blood (not recorded which). The receptor source for this set is a woman aged 30 to 39 who had recovered from COVID-19.

There are a few counts of this clone. This chain links TRBV30 with TRBJ1-1; D uncertain. Germline V CDR1 and CDR2: GTSNPN, SVGIG (reference sequence). This CDR3 has 13 residues. The germline V and J ends were trimmed by 0 bases and 2 bases, with 7 bases remaining between them. Written as DNA, the CDR3 is TGTGCCTGGAGTGTACGGGATAACACTGAAGCTTTCTTT. Translation: CAWSVRDNTEAFF.

The gene calls are TRBV7-2 and TRBJ2-1; 7 bases align to TRBD2. Germline V gives CDR1 SGHTA, CDR2 FQGNSA. This CDR3 comprises 16 residues. V was clipped by 1 base and J by 0 bases; unmatched bases: 3. DNA for the CDR3: TGTGCCAGCAGCTTAGTGCCTAGCGGCTCCTACAATGAGCAGTTCTTC. Translated: CASSLVPSGSYNEQFF. Based on the CDR3 plus reference TRBV7-2 and TRBJ2-1, the full variable domain is GAGVSQSPSNKVTEKGKDVELRCDPISGHTALYWYRQSLGQGLEFLIYFQGNSAPDKSGLPSDRFSAERTGGSVSTLTIQRTQQEDSAVYLCASSLVPSGSYNEQFFGPGTRLTVL.

The chain combines TRBV11-3 with TRBJ2-1; a possible D gene is TRBD2 (5 bases). Germline V lookup: CDR1 SGHNT, CDR2 YENEEA. The CDR3 totals 17 residues. Trimming left V 3 bases short and J 6 bases short, with 21 bases between. The CDR3 spells CASSFGADTLDFNEQFF. CDR3 DNA: TGTGCCAGCAGCTTCGGAGCGGATACTCTGGATTTCAATGAGCAGTTCTTC.

CDR3 coding DNA: TGCAGCGTTGGGGCAGGGGGATATGATGGCTACACCTTC. This translates into CSVGAGGYDGYTF. This chain links TRBV29-1 with TRBJ1-2, with TRBD1 matching 7 bases. CDR3 length: 13 residues. V lost 4 bases and J lost 6; bases outside the gene matches: 8. Germline V gene lookup returns CDR1 SQVTM and CDR2 ANQGSEA. The complete variable domain, with remaining parts taken from reference TRBV29-1 and TRBJ1-2, reads SAVISQKPSRDICQRGTSLTIQCQVDSQVTMMFWYRQQPGQSLTLIATANQGSEATYESGFVIDKFPISRPNLTFSTLTVSNMSPEDSSIYLCSVGAGGYDGYTFGSGTRLTVV.

In DNA form, the CDR3 reads TGTGCCAGCAGCCAAGGGCAGCGGTGGCTAGCGGGAGCCTACGAGCAGTACTTC. This gives the protein CASSQGQRWLAGAYEQYF. The chain couples TRBV14 to TRBJ2-7, with TRBD2 identical over 10 bases. Germline-derived CDR1 and CDR2 are SGHDN and FVKESK. This CDR3 is built from 18 residues. Losses at the gene ends were 1 base for V and 2 bases for J; bases not matched to a gene: 11.

This clone has a single count. The gene calls are TRBV5-1 and TRBJ2-2; D is uncertain. Trimming cost V 0 bases and J 4 bases, with 10 bases left between them. The V gene's germline CDR1 is SGHRS and CDR2 YFSETQ. The CDR3 is made up of 15 amino acids. CDR3 DNA: TGCGCCAGCAGCTTGGTCGCAGGTGGCACCGGGGAGCTGTTTTTT. Protein sequence: CASSLVAGGTGELFF. The whole variable domain, filled in from reference TRBV5-1 and TRBJ2-2, reads KAGVTQTPRYLIKTRGQQVTLSCSPISGHRSVSWYQQTPGQGLQFLFEYFSETQRNKGNFPGRFSGRQFSNSRSEMNVSTLELGDSALYLCASSLVAGGTGELFFGEGSRLTVL.

The CDR3 nucleotides are TGTGCCAGCAGTTACGTCGACAGAACTGAAGCTTTCTTT. Translated, it gives CASSYVDRTEAFF. The J gene is TRBJ1-1, the V gene TRBV6-6; possible D gene TRBD1, 5 bases. Trimming left V 2 bases short and J 5 bases short, with 9 bases between. The V gene's germline CDR1 is MNHNY and CDR2 SVGAGI (reference sequence). The CDR3 has 13 amino acids.

The chain carries TRBV3-1 (or the pseudogene TRBV3-2) and TRBJ2-4, with TRBD1 identical over 7 bases. Germline CDR1 and CDR2: LGHDT and YNNKEL (reference sequence). The CDR3 extends over 16 amino acids. With V trimmed by 4 bases and J by 7 bases, 13 bases remained unmatched. Here the CDR3 reads CASSLYIGTEENIQYF. The CDR3 DNA sequence: TGTGCCAGCAGCCTCTATATCGGGACAGAGGAGAACATTCAGTACTTC.